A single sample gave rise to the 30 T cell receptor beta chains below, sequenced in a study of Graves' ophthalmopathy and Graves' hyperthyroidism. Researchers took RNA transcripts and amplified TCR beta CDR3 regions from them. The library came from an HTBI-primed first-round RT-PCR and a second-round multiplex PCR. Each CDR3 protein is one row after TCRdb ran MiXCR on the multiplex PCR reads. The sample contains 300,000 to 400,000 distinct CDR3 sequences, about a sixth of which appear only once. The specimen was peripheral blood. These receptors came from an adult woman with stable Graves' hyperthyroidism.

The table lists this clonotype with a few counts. Written as DNA, the CDR3 is TGTGCCAGCAGTCCCCCCTACAGAGGGGCCAACGTCCTGACTTTC. Encoded protein: CASSPPYRGANVLTF. The chain is built from TRBV11-2 and TRBJ2-6; D is undetermined. V dropped 6 bases and J dropped 4 bases, with 13 bases sitting between them. CDR1 SGHAT and CDR2 FQNNGV come from the germline V gene. The CDR3 is 15 amino acids. The full variable domain, its missing parts supplied by reference TRBV11-2 and TRBJ2-6, is EAGVAQSPRYKIIEKRQSVAFWCNPISGHATLYWYQQILGQGPKLLIQFQNNGVVDDSQLPKDRFSAERLKGVDSTLKIQPAKLEDSAVYLCASSPPYRGANVLTFGAGSRLTVL.

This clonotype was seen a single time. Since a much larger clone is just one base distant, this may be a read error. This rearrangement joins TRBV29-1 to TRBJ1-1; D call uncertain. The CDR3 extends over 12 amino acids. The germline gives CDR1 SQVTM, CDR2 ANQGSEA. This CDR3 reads CSVGARNTEACF. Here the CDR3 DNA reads TGCAGCGTTGGAGCCAGGAACACTGAAGCTTGCTTT.

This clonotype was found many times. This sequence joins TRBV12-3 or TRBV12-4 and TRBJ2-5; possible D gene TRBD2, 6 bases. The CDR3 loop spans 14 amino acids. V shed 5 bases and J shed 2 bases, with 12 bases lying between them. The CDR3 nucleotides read TGTGCCAGCAGTCCCAAGACTAGTCAAGAGACCCAGTACTTC. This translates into CASSPKTSQETQYF.

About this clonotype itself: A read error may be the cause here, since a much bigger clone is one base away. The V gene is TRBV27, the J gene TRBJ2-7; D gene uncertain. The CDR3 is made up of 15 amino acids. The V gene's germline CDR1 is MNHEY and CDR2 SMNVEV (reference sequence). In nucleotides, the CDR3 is TGTGCCGGCAGTTTATCGCCGGGCCCAGCCTACGAGCAGTACTTC. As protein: CAGSLSPGPAYEQYF.

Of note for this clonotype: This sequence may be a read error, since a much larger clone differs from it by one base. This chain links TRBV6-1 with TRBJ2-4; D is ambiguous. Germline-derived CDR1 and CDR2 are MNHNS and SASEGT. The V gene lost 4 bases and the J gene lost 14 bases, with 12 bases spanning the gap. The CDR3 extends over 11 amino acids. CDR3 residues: CASSVGVYKYF. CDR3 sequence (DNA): TGTGCCAGCAGTGTGGGTGTTTATAAGTACTTC.

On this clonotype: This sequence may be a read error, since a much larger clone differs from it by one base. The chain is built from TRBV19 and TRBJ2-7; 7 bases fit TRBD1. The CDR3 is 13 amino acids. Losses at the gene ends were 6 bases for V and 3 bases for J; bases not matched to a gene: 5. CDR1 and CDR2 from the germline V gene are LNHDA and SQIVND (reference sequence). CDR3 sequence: CASRPGTDYEQYF. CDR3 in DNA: TGTGCCAGTAGACCCGGGACAGACTACGAGCAGTACTTC. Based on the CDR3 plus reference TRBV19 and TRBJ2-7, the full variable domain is DGGITQSPKYLFRKEGQNVTLSCEQNLNHDAMYWYRQDPGQGLRLIYYSQIVNDFQKGDIAEGYSVSREKKESFPLTVTSAQKNPTAFYLCASRPGTDYEQYFGPGTRLTVT.

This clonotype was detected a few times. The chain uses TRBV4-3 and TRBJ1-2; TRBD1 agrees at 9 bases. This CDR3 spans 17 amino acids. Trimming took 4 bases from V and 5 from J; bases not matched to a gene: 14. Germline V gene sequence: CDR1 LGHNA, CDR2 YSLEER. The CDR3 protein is CASSLLNPTGGIYGYTF. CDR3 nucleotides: TGCGCCAGCAGCCTTCTAAACCCGACAGGGGGGATTTATGGCTACACCTTC.

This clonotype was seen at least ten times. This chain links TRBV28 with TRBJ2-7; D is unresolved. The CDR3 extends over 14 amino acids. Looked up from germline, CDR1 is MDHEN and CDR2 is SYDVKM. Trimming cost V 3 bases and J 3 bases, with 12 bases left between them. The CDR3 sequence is CASSFSPSHYEQYF. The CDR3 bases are TGTGCCAGCAGTTTCTCACCGAGTCACTACGAGCAGTACTTC. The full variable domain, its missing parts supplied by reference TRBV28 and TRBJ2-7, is DVKVTQSSRYLVKRTGEKVFLECVQDMDHENMFWYRQDPGLGLRLIYFSYDVKMKEKGDIPEGYSVSREKKERFSLILESASTNQTSMYLCASSFSPSHYEQYFGPGTRLTVT.

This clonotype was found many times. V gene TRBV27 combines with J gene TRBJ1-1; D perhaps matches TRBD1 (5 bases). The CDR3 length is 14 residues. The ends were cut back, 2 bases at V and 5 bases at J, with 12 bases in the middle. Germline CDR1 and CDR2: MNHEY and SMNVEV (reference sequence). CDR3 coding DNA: TGTGCCAGCAGTTTAATTGGGGGTTGGACTGAAGCTTTCTTT. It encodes CASSLIGGWTEAFF.

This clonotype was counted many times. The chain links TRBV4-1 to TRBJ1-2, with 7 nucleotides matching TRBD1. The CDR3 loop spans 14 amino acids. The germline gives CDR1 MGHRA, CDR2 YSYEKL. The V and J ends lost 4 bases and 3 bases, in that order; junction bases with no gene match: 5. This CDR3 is CASSRDRDYYGYTF. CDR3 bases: TGCGCCAGCAGCCGTGACAGGGACTACTATGGCTACACCTTC.

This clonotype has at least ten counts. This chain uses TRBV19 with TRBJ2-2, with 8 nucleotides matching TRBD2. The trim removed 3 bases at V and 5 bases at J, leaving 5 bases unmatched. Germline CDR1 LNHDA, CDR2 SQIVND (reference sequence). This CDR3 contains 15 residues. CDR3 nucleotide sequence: TGTGCCAGTAGTATGGGGCTAGCGGGTACCGGGGAGCTGTTTTTT. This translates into CASSMGLAGTGELFF.

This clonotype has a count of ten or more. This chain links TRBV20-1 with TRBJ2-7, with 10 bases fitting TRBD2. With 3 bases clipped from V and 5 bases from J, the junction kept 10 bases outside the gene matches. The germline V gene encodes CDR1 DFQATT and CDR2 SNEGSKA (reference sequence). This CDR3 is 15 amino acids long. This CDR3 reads CSARPGGLASNEQYF. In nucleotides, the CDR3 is TGCAGTGCTAGGCCCGGGGGACTAGCGTCCAACGAGCAGTACTTC.

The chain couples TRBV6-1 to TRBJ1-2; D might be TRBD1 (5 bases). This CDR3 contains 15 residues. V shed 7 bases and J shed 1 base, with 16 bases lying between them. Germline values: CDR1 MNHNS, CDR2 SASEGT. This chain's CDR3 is CASTRTGVGNYGYTF. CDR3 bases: TGTGCCAGCACAAGAACGGGGGTGGGTAACTATGGCTACACCTTC.

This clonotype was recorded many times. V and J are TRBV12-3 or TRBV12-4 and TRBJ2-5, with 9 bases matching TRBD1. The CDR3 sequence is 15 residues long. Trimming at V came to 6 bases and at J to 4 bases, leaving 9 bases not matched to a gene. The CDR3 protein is CASSRTGEGVETQYF. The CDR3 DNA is TGTGCCAGCAGCCGGACAGGGGAAGGGGTAGAGACCCAGTACTTC.

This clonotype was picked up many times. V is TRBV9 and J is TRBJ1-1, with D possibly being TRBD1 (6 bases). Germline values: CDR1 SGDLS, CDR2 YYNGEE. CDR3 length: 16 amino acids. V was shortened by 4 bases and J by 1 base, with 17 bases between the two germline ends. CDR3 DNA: TGTGCCAGCAGCACGCCGACGGGGGGCCCGAACACTGAAGCTTTCTTT. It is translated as CASSTPTGGPNTEAFF.

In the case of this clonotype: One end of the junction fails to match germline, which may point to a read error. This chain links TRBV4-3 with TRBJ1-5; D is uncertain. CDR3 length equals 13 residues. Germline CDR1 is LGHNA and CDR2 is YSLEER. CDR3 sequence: CTSSQDIDQPQHF. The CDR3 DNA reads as TGCACCAGCAGCCAAGATATTGATCAGCCCCAGCATTTT.

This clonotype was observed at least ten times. CDR3 nucleotide sequence: TGTGCCAGCAGTTTCCCCGCCTTCAGGTTGGATTCACCCCTCCACTTT. Residues: CASSFPAFRLDSPLHF. The rearrangement uses TRBV12-3 or TRBV12-4 and TRBJ1-6; D not resolved. V dropped 3 bases and J dropped 8 bases, with 17 bases sitting between them. The CDR3 contains 16 residues.

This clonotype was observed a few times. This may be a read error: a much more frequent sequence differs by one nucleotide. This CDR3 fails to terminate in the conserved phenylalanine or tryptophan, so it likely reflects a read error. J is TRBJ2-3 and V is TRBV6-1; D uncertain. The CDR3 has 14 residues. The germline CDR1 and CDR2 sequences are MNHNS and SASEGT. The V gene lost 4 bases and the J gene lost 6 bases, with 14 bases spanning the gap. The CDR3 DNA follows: TGTGCCAGCAGTGTCATGACCGGAGTGGATACGCAGTATTGT. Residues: CASSVMTGVDTQYC.

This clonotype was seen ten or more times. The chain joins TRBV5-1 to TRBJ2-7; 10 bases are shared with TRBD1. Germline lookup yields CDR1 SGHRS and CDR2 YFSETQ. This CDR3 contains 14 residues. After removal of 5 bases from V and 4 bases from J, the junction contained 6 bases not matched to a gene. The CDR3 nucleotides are TGCGCCAGCAGACAGGGACAGGGGAGGTACGAGCAGTACTTC. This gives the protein CASRQGQGRYEQYF.

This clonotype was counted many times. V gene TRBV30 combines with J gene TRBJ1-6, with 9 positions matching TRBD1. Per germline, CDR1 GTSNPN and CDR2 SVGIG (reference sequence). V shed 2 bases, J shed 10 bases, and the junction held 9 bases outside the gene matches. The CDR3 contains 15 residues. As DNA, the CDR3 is TGTGCCTGGAGTCTGTGGGGACAGGGTCGGTCACCCCTCCACTTT. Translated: CAWSLWGQGRSPLHF.

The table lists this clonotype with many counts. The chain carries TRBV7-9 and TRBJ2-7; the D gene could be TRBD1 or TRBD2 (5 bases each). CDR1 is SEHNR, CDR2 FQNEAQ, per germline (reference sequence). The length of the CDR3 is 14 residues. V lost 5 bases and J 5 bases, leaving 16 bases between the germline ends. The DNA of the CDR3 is TGTGCCAGCAGCCAGTCTGGGGGTACGAACGAGCAGTACTTC. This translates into CASSQSGGTNEQYF. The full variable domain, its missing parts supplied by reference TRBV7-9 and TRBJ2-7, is DTGVSQNPRHKITKRGQNVTFRCDPISEHNRLYWYRQTLGQGPEFLTYFQNEAQLEKSRLLSDRFSAERPKGSFSTLEIQRTEQGDSAMYLCASSQSGGTNEQYFGPGTRLTVT.

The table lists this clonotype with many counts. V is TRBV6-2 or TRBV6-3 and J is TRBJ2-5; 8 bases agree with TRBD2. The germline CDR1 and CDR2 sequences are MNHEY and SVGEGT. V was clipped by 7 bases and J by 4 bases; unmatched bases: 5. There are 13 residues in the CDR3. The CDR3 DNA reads TGTGCCAGCAAGAATAGCGGGATAGAGACCCAGTACTTC. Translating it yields CASKNSGIETQYF.

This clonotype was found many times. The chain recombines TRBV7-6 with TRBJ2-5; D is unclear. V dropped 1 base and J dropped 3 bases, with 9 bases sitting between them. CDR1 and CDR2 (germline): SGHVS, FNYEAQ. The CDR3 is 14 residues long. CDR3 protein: CASSLGGLKETQYF. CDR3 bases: TGTGCCAGCAGCTTAGGCGGTTTGAAAGAGACCCAGTACTTC.

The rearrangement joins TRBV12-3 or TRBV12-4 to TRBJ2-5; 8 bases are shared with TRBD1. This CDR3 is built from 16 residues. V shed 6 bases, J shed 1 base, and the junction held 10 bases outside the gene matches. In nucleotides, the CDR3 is TGTGCCAGCAGGACAGGGGACAACACTACCCAAGAGACCCAGTACTTC. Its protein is CASRTGDNTTQETQYF.

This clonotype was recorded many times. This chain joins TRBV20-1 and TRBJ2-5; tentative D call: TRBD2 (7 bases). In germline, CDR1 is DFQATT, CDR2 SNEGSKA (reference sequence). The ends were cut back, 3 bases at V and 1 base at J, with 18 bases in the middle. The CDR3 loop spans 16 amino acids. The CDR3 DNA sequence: TGCAGTGCTAGGAGGGGGAGGGCCCGCGGCCAAGAGACCCAGTACTTC. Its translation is CSARRGRARGQETQYF.

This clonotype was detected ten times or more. Here the CDR3 reads CASSQNRGPYEQYF. The CDR3, as DNA: TGTGCCAGCAGCCAGAACAGGGGGCCCTACGAGCAGTACTTC. V gene TRBV6-5 combines with J gene TRBJ2-7, with 9 bases that match TRBD1. This CDR3 spans 14 amino acids. The trim removed 6 bases at V and 2 bases at J, leaving 5 bases unmatched. Looked up from germline, CDR1 is MNHEY and CDR2 is SVGAGI.

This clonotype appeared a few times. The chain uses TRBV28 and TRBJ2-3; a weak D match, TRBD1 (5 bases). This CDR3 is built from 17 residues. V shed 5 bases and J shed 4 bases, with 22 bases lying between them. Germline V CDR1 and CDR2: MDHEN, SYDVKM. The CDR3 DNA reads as TGTGCCAGCAGTCTTCAGGGTGGGTCTATTCGATCAGATACGCAGTATTTT. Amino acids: CASSLQGGSIRSDTQYF. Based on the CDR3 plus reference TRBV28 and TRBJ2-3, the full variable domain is DVKVTQSSRYLVKRTGEKVFLECVQDMDHENMFWYRQDPGLGLRLIYFSYDVKMKEKGDIPEGYSVSREKKERFSLILESASTNQTSMYLCASSLQGGSIRSDTQYFGPGTRLTVL.

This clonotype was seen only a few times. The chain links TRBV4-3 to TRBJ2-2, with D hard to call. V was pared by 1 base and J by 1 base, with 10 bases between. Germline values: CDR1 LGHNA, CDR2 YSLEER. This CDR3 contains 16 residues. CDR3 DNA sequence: TGCGCCAGCAGCCAAGGTATTGACCGGAACACCGGGGAGCTGTTTTTT. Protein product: CASSQGIDRNTGELFF.

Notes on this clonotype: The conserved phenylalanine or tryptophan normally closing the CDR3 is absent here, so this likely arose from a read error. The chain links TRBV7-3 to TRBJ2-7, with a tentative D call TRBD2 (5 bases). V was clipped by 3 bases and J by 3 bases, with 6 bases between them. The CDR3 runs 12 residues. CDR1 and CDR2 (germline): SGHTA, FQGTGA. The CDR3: CASSFTSYEQYL. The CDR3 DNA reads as TGTGCCAGCAGCTTTACTAGCTACGAGCAGTACTTG.

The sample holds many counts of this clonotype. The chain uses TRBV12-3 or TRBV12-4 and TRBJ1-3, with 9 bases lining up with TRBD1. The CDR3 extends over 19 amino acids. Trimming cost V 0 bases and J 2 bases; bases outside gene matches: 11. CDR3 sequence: CASSLAGTGIWGPGNTIYF. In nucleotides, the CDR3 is TGTGCCAGCAGTTTAGCCGGGACAGGGATATGGGGACCTGGAAACACCATATATTTT.